This TCR beta chain was identified during a study of Ad26.COV2.S vaccination and SARS-CoV-2 variants. On the study more broadly: Once or twice, 56 days apart, Ad26.COV2.S was delivered intramuscularly.

As to treatment: approximately 18 received Ad26.COV2.S at low or high dose, single or two shots; several received placebo; per-sample allocation not given. Following the first vaccine or placebo injection, samples were taken on day 63. Recruitment in Boston yielded a donor of adult age, 18-55 years. The CDR3 length is 15 residues. Germline CDR1 SGHDT, CDR2 YYEEEE. V lost 4 bases and J lost 5, with 18 bases in between. This clone was seen a single time. Sequenced by immunoSEQ multiplex PCR; TCRdb stores in-frame clones only, minus some. The profile shows 240,000 or so clones, roughly 90% of them singletons.

The J gene is TRBJ2-5, the V gene TRBV5-6, with D perhaps assigned TRBD1 or TRBD2 (6 bases each). The sample here was peripheral blood, taken in a trial of Ad26.COV2.S vaccine versus placebo. This TCR was recovered from a person between 18 and 59 years old who received the Ad26.COV2.S COVID-19 vaccine or a placebo. CDR3 nucleotides: TGTGCCAGCAGCAGTTCGCAGGGGCGGGACGAGACCCAGTACTTC. Protein sequence: CASSSSQGRDETQYF. The variable domain in full, completed from reference TRBV5-6 and TRBJ2-5, reads DAGVTQSPTHLIKTRGQQVTLRCSPKSGHDTVSWYQQALGQGPQFIFQYYEEEERQRGNFPDRFSGHQFPNYSSELNVNALLLGDSALYLCASSSSQGRDETQYFGPGTRLLVL.